This T cell receptor (beta chain) was documented in a study of blood T cell repertoires in COVID-19. Unmatched junction bases numbered 3, after V lost 1 base and J lost 7 bases. Looked up from germline, CDR1 is KGHDR and CDR2 is SFDVKD. The CDR3 sequence is 15 residues long. The repertoire was sequenced with immunoSEQ multiplex PCR; TCRdb's copy has only in-frame clones and lacks some. The table includes around 190,000 clones, 81% detected once. Sequencing was performed on PBMCs or T cells enriched from blood (not recorded which). This sequence was found in a middle-aged man who had recovered from COVID-19. The chain employs TRBV24-1 and TRBJ2-1; 10 nucleotides match TRBD2. The CDR3 DNA reads as TGTGCCACCAGTGATTTCCAGACTAGCGGGAATGAGCAGTTCTTC. This translates into CATSDFQTSGNEQFF.